The T cell receptor (beta chain) under discussion was sequenced for a study of blood T cell repertoires in COVID-19. Assay: immunoSEQ multiplex PCR; the TCRdb copy retains only in-frame clones and omits some. The sample shows approximately 69,000 clones, 73% of them seen only once. This CDR3 region has 19 residues. With 7 bases removed from V and 0 bases from J, the gap between germline ends came to 27 bases. Germline V gives CDR1 MGHRA, CDR2 YSYEKL. The rearrangement uses TRBV4-1 and TRBJ1-1, with D possibly TRBD1 on 5 matching bases. This clonotype originated in a man aged 55 to 69 with acute or convalescent COVID-19. The material sequenced was peripheral blood. The CDR3 sequence is CASNKMGAGGRGLNTEAFF. CDR3 sequence (DNA): TGCGCCAGCAACAAAATGGGAGCGGGGGGAAGGGGCTTGAACACTGAAGCTTTCTTT.